This T cell receptor (beta chain) was sequenced for a study of blood T cells in healthy people across ages. Whole-study findings and limits: TCR beta diversity was tightly associated with the proportion of naive T cells. PBMC samples, being unsorted, prevented any conclusive comparison of naive and antigen-experienced cells.

Together with a sample-barcoded 5' primer, a J-beta primer mix was included in a second PCR lasting roughly 6 to 12 cycles. Each of the cDNA molecules was tagged by a template-switch adaptor with 12 random nucleotides. All samples gave at least 2.5 million CDR3-containing paired-end reads. TCRdb ran MiXCR on the 5' RACE reads and lists one entry per CDR3 protein. This sample has fewer than 950,000 distinct CDR3 sequences; roughly 50% occur once, and the top ten carry around 40%. CDR1 and CDR2 (germline): MNHEY, SMNVEV (reference sequence). The CDR3 consists of 12 residues. Deletions cut 6 bases from V and 4 bases from J, with 8 bases between. A word on this clonotype: Its antigen is not identified.

This receptor was identified in a man aged 80 or over in good health. The rearrangement joins TRBV27 to TRBJ2-3; the D call may be TRBD1 or TRBD2 (5 bases each). The specimen sequenced was blood. The DNA for the CDR3 is TGTGCCAGCAGGAGGGGTTCAGATACGCAGTATTTT. Translated: CASRRGSDTQYF.